This T cell receptor beta chain was found in a study of CD8 T cells in ankylosing spondylitis. Study-wide points: There was reportedly significant enrichment of clones that were disease-linked in matched ankylosing spondylitis synovial fluid. A TCR beta motif made of about eight highly homologous variants seemed typical of ankylosing spondylitis blood.

TCRdb independently ran MiXCR on the 5' RACE reads; one entry per CDR3 protein. This sample carries fewer than 450,000 distinct CDR3 sequences, over 15% of them seen once, and the ten largest clones take around 0.92%. This clonotype was observed a handful of times. The antigen is undetermined. There are 12 residues in the CDR3. Germline values: CDR1 LGHDT, CDR2 YNNKEL (reference sequence). Trimming took 4 bases from V and 6 from J, leaving 10 bases between them. This TCR was sampled from a male donor with ankylosing spondylitis. V usage is TRBV3-1 and J usage is TRBJ2-7; D assignment may be TRBD1 or TRBD2 (6 bases each). The sample comprised blood, either unsorted or a sorted T cell fraction (not recorded which). CDR3: CASSREGGEQYF. CDR3 coding DNA: TGTGCCAGCAGCCGAGAGGGGGGCGAGCAGTACTTC.